This is a list of T cell receptor beta chains from one sample in a study of response to subunit inactivated influenza vaccine. TCRdb redid the calling of the RT-PCR reads with MiXCR, one entry per CDR3 protein. The sample lists roughly 700,000 distinct CDR3 sequences, approximately 14% occurring once. Source: PBMCs from blood, taken about 14 days before vaccination. These receptor sequences come from a man aged 50 to 60 who received an inactivated influenza vaccine. CDR3s include the opening cysteine and the closing phenylalanine or tryptophan. The D gene is left open where the match is weak. A clone size is listed for some rows: how often the clone was seen (once, few, many), or a class if it is expanded.

d_call j_call clone_size v_call cdr3_length cdr3_aa cdr3_nt
NA TRBJ2-7 NA TRBV27 14 CASKVGTAGYEQYF TGTGCCAGCAAAGTCGGGACGGCCGGTTACGAGCAGTACTTC
TRBD1 TRBJ1-1 NA TRBV7-2 16 CASSPDRVGVGTEAFF TGTGCCAGCAGCCCGGACAGGGTGGGAGTTGGCACTGAAGCTTTCTTT
NA TRBJ2-3 many TRBV12-3/TRBV12-4 15 CASSFVGVDTDTQYF TGTGCCAGCAGTTTCGTGGGCGTGGACACAGATACGCAGTATTTT
TRBD1 TRBJ1-2 few TRBV4-2 13 CASSQVTGEGYTF TGTGCCAGCAGCCAAGTCACAGGGGAAGGCTACACCTTC
NA TRBJ2-7 few TRBV6-2/TRBV6-3 16 CASSYFGGNPPYEQYF TGTGCCAGCAGTTACTTCGGAGGGAATCCTCCCTACGAGCAGTACTTC
NA TRBJ1-5 many TRBV4-1 14 CASSQENANQPQHF TGCGCCAGCAGCCAAGAAAATGCCAATCAGCCCCAGCATTTT
NA TRBJ1-1 NA TRBV12-3/TRBV12-4 13 CATSPWLDTEAFF TGTGCCACCTCACCGTGGTTGGACACTGAAGCTTTCTTT
TRBD1 TRBJ2-7 NA TRBV20-1 13 CSAVTGGAWEQYF TGCAGTGCAGTGACAGGGGGCGCATGGGAGCAGTACTTC
NA TRBJ2-1 few TRBV4-3 12 CASSQPLGEQFF TGCGCCAGCAGCCAACCTCTGGGGGAGCAGTTCTTC
NA TRBJ1-5 few TRBV20-1 13 CSARESPNQPQHF TGCAGTGCTAGAGAGTCCCCTAATCAGCCCCAGCATTTT
NA TRBJ1-1 few TRBV24-1 10 CATAAPEAFF TGTGCCACCGCGGCCCCTGAAGCTTTCTTT
NA TRBJ2-7 NA TRBV4-1 16 CASSQDMGGVVYEQYF TGCGCCAGCAGCCAAGACATGGGGGGCGTTGTATACGAGCAGTACTTC
TRBD2 TRBJ2-7 NA TRBV9 16 CASSVAAGGLAYEQYF TGTGCCAGCAGCGTAGCAGCGGGAGGCCTCGCCTACGAGCAGTACTTC
NA TRBJ1-1 NA TRBV29-1 13 CSVRQGHNTEAFF TGCAGCGTTCGTCAGGGACATAACACTGAAGCTTTCTTT
NA TRBJ2-7 few TRBV7-8 15 CASSFGLAESYEQYF TGTGCCAGCAGCTTCGGCCTAGCAGAGTCCTACGAGCAGTACTTC
NA TRBJ1-5 NA TRBV15 13 CATSPKRGQPQHF TGTGCCACCAGCCCAAAGAGGGGTCAGCCCCAGCATTTT
NA TRBJ1-1 few TRBV10-2 14 CASRETDRHTEAFF TGCGCCAGCAGAGAGACCGACAGGCACACTGAAGCTTTCTTT
NA TRBJ2-7 NA TRBV4-3 15 CASSQASQGIYEQYF TGCGCCAGCAGCCAGGCCTCACAGGGTATCTACGAGCAGTACTTC
TRBD1 TRBJ2-7 NA TRBV7-6 14 CASSLGTGFHEQYF TGTGCCAGCAGCTTAGGGACAGGGTTCCACGAGCAGTACTTC